This paragraph reports one T cell receptor beta chain. These data are taken from a study of blood T cell repertoires in COVID-19. TCRdb's copy holds only in-frame clones and misses some; the assay was immunoSEQ multiplex PCR. Among over 60,000 clones listed, about three quarters were seen once. Trimming took 2 bases from V and 6 from J; bases not matched to a gene: 8. This CDR3 has 15 amino acids. Germline CDR1 GTSNPN, CDR2 SVGIG (reference sequence). The TCR comes from a human donor in a cohort sampled during active COVID-19. This chain uses TRBV30 with TRBJ1-2; 11 positions agree with TRBD1. The source material was peripheral blood. The CDR3 sequence: CAWSRDRGGVDGYTF. The CDR3 DNA follows: TGTGCCTGGAGTCGGGACAGGGGGGGGGTAGATGGCTACACCTTC.